The 32 T cell receptor beta chains reported below all come from one sample, sequenced in a study of a mutant IDH1 vaccine in newly diagnosed glioma. These TCRs are of unknown antigen specificity. Specified time point: week 35, safety follow-up. Vaccination used 300 ug of mutant IDH1 20-mer peptide per dose, with topical imiquimod. Using immunoSEQ multiplex PCR, the repertoire was profiled, and TCRdb retains in-frame clones only, with some absent. The table includes around 31,000 clones, around 84% detected once. Material: PBMCs, obtained from a glioma patient whose treatment included an IDH1 peptide vaccine. The source of these receptors is a young man with glioma.

The chain carries TRBV14 and TRBJ2-1, with D perhaps TRBD1 (6 bases). Germline CDR1 and CDR2: SGHDN and FVKESK. Trimming took 6 bases from V and 3 from J, leaving 15 bases between them. This CDR3 has 15 residues. CDR3 nucleotide sequence: TGTGCCAGCAGTCTTACCGGGACAAACTACAATGAGCAGTTCTTC. Translating it yields CASSLTGTNYNEQFF.

The chain is built from TRBV19 and TRBJ2-2; the match to TRBD2 covers 10 bases. The CDR3 runs to 17 residues. Per the germline V gene, CDR1 is LNHDA and CDR2 is SQIVND (reference sequence). J was trimmed by 5 bases and V by 0 bases; bases with no gene match: 6. CDR3 nucleotide sequence: TGTGCCAGTAGTATAGATATAGCGGGGGGAGGAACCGGGGAGCTGTTTTTT. Encoded protein: CASSIDIAGGGTGELFF. Combining the CDR3 with reference TRBV19 and TRBJ2-2 gives the whole variable domain DGGITQSPKYLFRKEGQNVTLSCEQNLNHDAMYWYRQDPGQGLRLIYYSQIVNDFQKGDIAEGYSVSREKKESFPLTVTSAQKNPTAFYLCASSIDIAGGGTGELFFGEGSRLTVL.

The CDR3 coding sequence is TGTGCCAGCAGCGGGGGGGGACAGGGGTGGAAAAAACTGTTTTTT. It yields the protein CASSGGGQGWKKLFF. The rearrangement joins TRBV5-6 to TRBJ1-4, with TRBD1 matching 10 bases. The CDR3 consists of 15 residues. The junction had 9 bases not matched to a gene; V was cut back by 4 bases and J by 9 bases. In germline, CDR1 is SGHDT, CDR2 YYEEEE.

The V call is TRBV19, the J call TRBJ2-1, with TRBD1 matching over 10 bases. The V and J ends lost 5 bases and 7 bases, in that order; junction bases with no gene match: 5. The CDR3 length is 14 residues. Per the germline V gene, CDR1 is LNHDA and CDR2 is SQIVND (reference sequence). The DNA of the CDR3 is TGTGCCAGTAGTCGGGGACAGGGGAAGAATGAGCAGTTCTTC. Protein sequence: CASSRGQGKNEQFF.

The gene calls are TRBV30 and TRBJ1-3; D not resolved. Trimming stripped 3 bases from V and 0 bases from J, with 6 bases between. CDR1 and CDR2 (germline): GTSNPN, SVGIG (reference sequence). This CDR3 contains 13 residues. In nucleotides, the CDR3 is TGTGCCTGGAGGGTAGGCTCTGGAAACACCATATATTTT. Translated: CAWRVGSGNTIYF.

The chain employs TRBV2 and TRBJ2-7, with TRBD2 matching 9 bases. Germline loops: CDR1 SNHLY, CDR2 FYNNEI. The CDR3 runs to 15 residues. V lost 5 bases and J lost 4; bases outside the gene matches: 9. The CDR3: CASSSLREGMYEQYF. The CDR3 DNA sequence: TGTGCCAGCAGTTCCCTGCGGGAGGGCATGTACGAGCAGTACTTC.

The chain is built from TRBV5-1 and TRBJ1-2; 10 bases fit TRBD1. CDR1 SGHRS and CDR2 YFSETQ come from the germline V gene. V dropped 1 base and J dropped 3; count of bases not matched to a gene: 9. The CDR3 extends over 17 amino acids. The CDR3 nucleotides read TGCGCCAGCAGCTTGTGGGGACAGGGGACTTTGGACTATGGCTACACCTTC. This encodes CASSLWGQGTLDYGYTF.

The V and J genes are TRBV4-1 and TRBJ2-3, with 7 bases lining up with TRBD1. The CDR3 totals 14 residues. Germline CDR1 reads MGHRA; CDR2 reads YSYEKL. V dropped 3 bases and J dropped 6; count of bases not matched to a gene: 6. CDR3 protein: CASSQGQNSDTQYF. Here the CDR3 DNA reads TGCGCCAGCAGCCAGGGACAGAACAGCGATACGCAGTATTTT.

The V call is TRBV7-2, the J call TRBJ2-1; 9 bases line up with TRBD1. From germline, CDR1 is SGHTA and CDR2 FQGNSA. J lost 5 bases, V lost 7 bases, and 12 bases had no gene match. This CDR3 has 16 amino acids. This CDR3 reads CASTLGRDRANNEQFF. The CDR3 DNA reads as TGTGCCAGCACCCTCGGCCGGGACAGGGCGAACAATGAGCAGTTCTTC. Full variable domain (rest looked up from reference TRBV7-2 and TRBJ2-1): GAGVSQSPSNKVTEKGKDVELRCDPISGHTALYWYRQSLGQGLEFLIYFQGNSAPDKSGLPSDRFSAERTGGSVSTLTIQRTQQEDSAVYLCASTLGRDRANNEQFFGPGTRLTVL.

V gene TRBV5-6 combines with J gene TRBJ1-2, with D possibly matching TRBD1 (6 bases). The CDR3 totals 13 residues. With 2 bases removed from V and 4 bases from J, the gap between germline ends came to 9 bases. Germline lookup yields CDR1 SGHDT and CDR2 YYEEEE. The CDR3 region has the DNA TGTGCCAGCAGCTTACCGACAGGCTATGGCTACACCTTC. It yields the protein CASSLPTGYGYTF.

The rearrangement uses TRBV6-5 and TRBJ2-3; D not resolved. This CDR3 spans 14 amino acids. Trimming removed 3 bases at V and 2 bases at J, with 9 bases between. Germline-derived CDR1 and CDR2 are MNHEY and SVGAGI. CDR3 sequence: CASSYLSSTDTQYF. CDR3 DNA sequence: TGTGCCAGCAGTTATTTGTCTTCCACAGATACGCAGTATTTT.

The V gene is TRBV6-1, the J gene TRBJ2-5; 11 nucleotides match TRBD1. V lost 2 bases, J lost 5 bases, and 7 bases stayed unmatched. This CDR3 has 16 amino acids. From germline, CDR1 is MNHNS and CDR2 SASEGT. CDR3 protein: CASSERTGGLGETQYF. The CDR3 DNA reads as TGTGCCAGCAGTGAAAGGACAGGGGGCTTGGGGGAGACCCAGTACTTC.

The chain carries TRBV5-1 and TRBJ2-4; D ambiguous. The CDR3 spans 14 residues. Per germline, CDR1 SGHRS and CDR2 YFSETQ. V was trimmed by 4 bases and J by 7 bases, leaving 15 bases between them. Here the CDR3 reads CASSPPRVPNIQYF. CDR3 in DNA: TGCGCCAGCAGCCCCCCCCGGGTCCCCAACATTCAGTACTTC.

The chain employs TRBV6-1 and TRBJ1-2; the match to TRBD1 covers 7 bases. Trimming removed 2 bases from V and 6 bases from J; junction bases left unmatched: 15. Per germline, CDR1 MNHNS and CDR2 SASEGT. The CDR3 spans 17 residues. This chain's CDR3 is CASSEHQGDSLKDGYTF. The CDR3 DNA reads as TGTGCCAGCAGTGAACACCAGGGGGATTCCCTTAAGGATGGCTACACCTTC.

The V and J genes are TRBV6-5 and TRBJ2-4; D possibly corresponds to TRBD2 (5 bases). Trimming pared 4 bases from V and 9 bases from J, leaving 16 bases between. CDR3 length: 14 amino acids. Germline V gene lookup returns CDR1 MNHEY and CDR2 SVGAGI. The CDR3 bases are TGTGCCAGCAGTTCTGACATCGGAGGTAGCATTCAGTACTTC. It codes for CASSSDIGGSIQYF.

The rearrangement uses TRBV7-9 and TRBJ1-4; D gene uncertain. The CDR3 has 16 amino acids. V was cut by 3 bases and J by 0 bases, with 11 bases left in between. Germline V gene lookup returns CDR1 SEHNR and CDR2 FQNEAQ (reference sequence). CDR3 region: CASSLGGGATNEKLFF. The CDR3 DNA reads TGTGCCAGCAGCTTGGGCGGAGGTGCAACTAATGAAAAACTGTTTTTT.

This rearrangement joins TRBV30 to TRBJ2-6, with unresolved D. The CDR3 totals 14 residues. V dropped 3 bases and J dropped 0 bases, with 6 bases sitting between them. Germline V gene data show CDR1 as GTSNPN and CDR2 as SVGIG (reference sequence). CDR3 DNA sequence: TGTGCCTGGAGGGTAGTCTCTGGGGCCAACGTCCTGACTTTC. Translation gives CAWRVVSGANVLTF.

This clone showed up just a few times. The chain couples TRBV6-4 to TRBJ2-3; the D gene could be TRBD1 or TRBD2 (5 bases each). The CDR3 has 14 amino acids. V was trimmed by 2 bases and J by 6 bases, leaving 12 bases between them. CDR1 is MRHNA, CDR2 SNTAGT, per germline. CDR3 DNA: TGTGCCAGCAGTGACCGGGGCAACGCGGATACGCAGTATTTT. It encodes CASSDRGNADTQYF.

V gene TRBV5-1 combines with J gene TRBJ2-7; perhaps TRBD2 as D (5 bases). CDR1 and CDR2 (germline): SGHRS, YFSETQ. V was pared by 4 bases and J by 5 bases, with 16 bases between. The CDR3 spans 14 residues. The CDR3 here is CASSQDLARDEQYF. The CDR3 DNA follows: TGCGCCAGCAGCCAGGACTTGGCGCGGGACGAGCAGTACTTC.

The CDR3 loop is CASSLTGVGAETQYF. The DNA of the CDR3 is TGCGCCAGCAGCTTAACGGGAGTGGGGGCAGAGACCCAGTACTTC. This chain connects TRBV5-1 to TRBJ2-5; the D gene could be TRBD1 or TRBD2 (6 bases each). This CDR3 is 15 amino acids long. Germline CDR1 reads SGHRS; CDR2 reads YFSETQ. Trimming removed 2 bases at V and 4 bases at J, with 15 bases between.

This clone was detected once. A read error may account for a junction end that differs from germline. Additional DNA sequences in this sample encode the identical CDR3. The V gene is TRBV5-6, the J gene TRBJ2-5; 11 nucleotides agree with TRBD1. Germline CDR1 reads SGHDT; CDR2 reads YYEEEE. The CDR3 is 15 amino acids. The CDR3 reads CASSPIGTGGETQYF. For the CDR3, the DNA is TGCGCCAGCAGCCCCATCGGGACAGGGGGAGAGACCCAGTACTTC.

A word on this clone: This sample also contains other DNA sequences that code for the same CDR3. V gene TRBV6-5 combines with J gene TRBJ2-7; 7 nucleotides agree with TRBD1. V gave up 0 bases and J gave up 0 bases; unmatched junction bases: 5. Germline lookup yields CDR1 MNHEY and CDR2 SVGAGI. This CDR3 has 16 residues. CDR3 protein: CASSYSIGDSSYEQYF. The CDR3 DNA reads TGTGCCAGCAGTTACTCGATCGGGGACAGCTCCTACGAGCAGTACTTC.

This chain connects TRBV6-1 to TRBJ2-7; a weak D match, TRBD2 (5 bases). V lost 3 bases to trimming and J lost 3 bases, with 12 bases between them. The CDR3 is 14 residues long. Germline-derived CDR1 and CDR2 are MNHNS and SASEGT. This chain's CDR3 is CASSDVRGYYEQYF. The CDR3 region has the DNA TGTGCCAGCAGTGATGTTCGGGGATACTACGAGCAGTACTTC.

V gene TRBV5-4 combines with J gene TRBJ1-1, with a weak D call TRBD1 (5 bases). The CDR3 totals 14 residues. The germline V and J ends were trimmed by 4 bases and 4 bases, with 14 bases remaining between them. Germline-derived CDR1 and CDR2 are SGHNT and YYREEE (reference sequence). CDR3: CASSPRAGITEAFF. The CDR3, as DNA: TGTGCCAGCAGCCCTAGGGCAGGGATCACTGAAGCTTTCTTT.

The V call is TRBV12-5, the J call TRBJ1-5; D is undetermined. The germline V and J ends were trimmed by 5 bases and 2 bases, with 13 bases remaining between them. There are 15 residues in the CDR3. Germline V lookup: CDR1 LGHNT, CDR2 FRNRAP. CDR3 in amino acids: CASGPDVGGNQPQHF. The CDR3 DNA reads TGTGCTAGTGGTCCTGACGTTGGGGGCAATCAGCCCCAGCATTTT.

This chain links TRBV7-2 with TRBJ2-7, with a possible D match to TRBD2 (6 bases). Trimming shortened V by 6 bases and J by 6 bases, and 12 bases separated the two germline ends. This CDR3 spans 12 amino acids. Germline CDR1 and CDR2: SGHTA and FQGNSA. The CDR3 is CASSLASSEQYF. CDR3 nucleotides: TGTGCCAGCAGTCTAGCGTCGAGCGAGCAGTACTTC.

This chain links TRBV19 with TRBJ1-5; TRBD1 might be the D (6 bases). The ends were cut back, 11 bases at V and 0 bases at J, with 14 bases in the middle. Germline V gene lookup returns CDR1 LNHDA and CDR2 SQIVND (reference sequence). This CDR3 region has 14 residues. DNA of the CDR3: TGTGCCGGACGGGACACCCATAGCAATCAGCCCCAGCATTTT. Translated: CAGRDTHSNQPQHF.

The chain links TRBV5-4 to TRBJ2-3, with 8 bases lining up with TRBD2. After removal of 4 bases from V and 3 bases from J, the junction contained 10 bases not matched to a gene. This CDR3 contains 16 residues. Germline V gene sequence: CDR1 SGHNT, CDR2 YYREEE (reference sequence). The CDR3 loop reads CASSHRWAGGTDTQYF. The CDR3 region has the DNA TGTGCCAGCAGCCATCGTTGGGCGGGAGGAACAGATACGCAGTATTTT.

This sequence joins TRBV5-5 and TRBJ2-7; 9 bases fit TRBD1. With 0 bases clipped from V and 0 bases from J, the junction kept 1 base outside the gene matches. The CDR3 has 15 amino acids. The germline V gene encodes CDR1 SGHKS and CDR2 YYEKEE (reference sequence). The CDR3 bases are TGTGCCAGCAGCTTGGCGGGACAGGGCTCCTACGAGCAGTACTTC. Amino acids: CASSLAGQGSYEQYF.

This rearrangement joins TRBV6-6 to TRBJ1-3, with 7 bases that match TRBD1. V gave up 5 bases and J gave up 2 bases; unmatched junction bases: 6. CDR1 and CDR2 from the germline V gene are MNHNY and SVGAGI (reference sequence). This CDR3 comprises 15 residues. CDR3 loop: CASSRQGPPGNTIYF. CDR3 DNA sequence: TGTGCCAGCAGTCGACAGGGCCCCCCTGGAAACACCATATATTTT.

This clone occurred a few times. This sequence joins TRBV2 and TRBJ1-1; no reliable D call. The CDR3 runs to 13 residues. Trimming took 7 bases from V and 3 from J, leaving 12 bases between them. Germline lookup yields CDR1 SNHLY and CDR2 FYNNEI. The CDR3 sequence: CASTAYRDTEAFF. The CDR3 nucleotides are TGTGCCAGCACTGCCTATAGGGACACTGAAGCTTTCTTT.

The chain combines TRBV6-5 with TRBJ1-1; D is unresolved. Trimming cost V 4 bases and J 5 bases, with 5 bases left between them. Germline V gives CDR1 MNHEY, CDR2 SVGAGI. The CDR3 consists of 11 residues. The CDR3, as DNA: TGTGCCAGCAGTTTAGGGACTGAAGCTTTCTTT. Translated: CASSLGTEAFF.